This note documents a single T cell receptor (beta chain) sequence. This entry comes from a study of OX40 agonist ivuxolimab in advanced cancers. The germline CDR1 and CDR2 sequences are SGHAT and FQNNGV. This CDR3 is 11 amino acids long. The V and J ends lost 6 bases and 5 bases respectively, with 6 bases between them. Method: immunoSEQ multiplex PCR; TCRdb's copy keeps in-frame clones and lacks some. The sample has about 59,000 clones; over 75% are singletons. The specimen was CD4+ or CD8+ T cells sorted from blood, collected in a trial of the OX40 agonist ivuxolimab. This chain uses TRBV11-2 with TRBJ2-3, with a weak D call TRBD2 (5 bases). The clonotype originates from an adult with an advanced solid tumor such as melanoma, head and neck, liver or kidney cancer. The CDR3 loop is CASRGVDTQYF. CDR3 DNA: TGTGCCAGCAGGGGAGTAGATACGCAGTATTTT.